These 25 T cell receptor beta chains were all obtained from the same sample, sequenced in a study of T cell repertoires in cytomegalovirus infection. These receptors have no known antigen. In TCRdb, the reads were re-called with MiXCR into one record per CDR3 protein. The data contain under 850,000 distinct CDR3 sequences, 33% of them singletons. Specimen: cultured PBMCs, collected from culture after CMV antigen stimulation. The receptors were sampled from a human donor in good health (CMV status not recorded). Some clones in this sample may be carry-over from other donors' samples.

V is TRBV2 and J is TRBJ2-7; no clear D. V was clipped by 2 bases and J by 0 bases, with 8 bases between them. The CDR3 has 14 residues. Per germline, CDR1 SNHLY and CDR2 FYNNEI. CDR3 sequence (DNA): TGTGCCAGCAGTGAATCTTGGAGCTCCTACGAGCAGTACTTC. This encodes CASSESWSSYEQYF.

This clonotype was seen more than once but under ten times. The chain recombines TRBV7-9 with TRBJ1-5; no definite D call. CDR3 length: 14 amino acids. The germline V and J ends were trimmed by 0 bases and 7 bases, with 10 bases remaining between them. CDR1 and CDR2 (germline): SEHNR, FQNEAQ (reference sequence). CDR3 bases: TGTGCCAGCAGCTTAGCGGGCTACGGGCAGCCCCAGCATTTT. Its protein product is CASSLAGYGQPQHF.

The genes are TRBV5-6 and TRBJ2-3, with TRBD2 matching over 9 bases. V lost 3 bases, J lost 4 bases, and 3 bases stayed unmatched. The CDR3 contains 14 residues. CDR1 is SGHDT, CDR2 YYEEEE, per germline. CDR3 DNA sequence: TGTGCCAGCAGCTGGGGACTAGCATCAGATACGCAGTATTTT. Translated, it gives CASSWGLASDTQYF. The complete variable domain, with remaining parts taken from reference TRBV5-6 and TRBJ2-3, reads DAGVTQSPTHLIKTRGQQVTLRCSPKSGHDTVSWYQQALGQGPQFIFQYYEEEERQRGNFPDRFSGHQFPNYSSELNVNALLLGDSALYLCASSWGLASDTQYFGPGTRLTVL.

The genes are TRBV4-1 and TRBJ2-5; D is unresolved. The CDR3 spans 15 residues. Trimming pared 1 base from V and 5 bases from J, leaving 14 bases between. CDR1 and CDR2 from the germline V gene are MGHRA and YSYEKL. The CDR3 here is CASSQVARSGETQYF. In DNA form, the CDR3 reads TGCGCCAGCAGCCAAGTAGCTCGGAGTGGTGAGACCCAGTACTTC.

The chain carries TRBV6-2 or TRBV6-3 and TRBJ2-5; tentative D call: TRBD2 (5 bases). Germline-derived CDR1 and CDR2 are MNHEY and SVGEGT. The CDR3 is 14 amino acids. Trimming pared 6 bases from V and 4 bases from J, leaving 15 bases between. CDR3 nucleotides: TGTGCCAGCAGGACACTAGACCTCGCAGAGACCCAGTACTTC. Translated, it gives CASRTLDLAETQYF.

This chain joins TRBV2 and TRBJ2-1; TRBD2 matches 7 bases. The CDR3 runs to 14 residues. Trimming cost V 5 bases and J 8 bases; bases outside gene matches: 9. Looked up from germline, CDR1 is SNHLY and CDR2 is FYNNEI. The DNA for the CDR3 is TGTGCCAGCAGTAAACTAGCGATTATCGATGAGCAGTTCTTC. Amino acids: CASSKLAIIDEQFF. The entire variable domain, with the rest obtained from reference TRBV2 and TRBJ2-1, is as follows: EPEVTQTPSHQVTQMGQEVILRCVPISNHLYFYWYRQILGQKVEFLVSFYNNEISEKSEIFDDQFSVERPDGSNFTLKIRSTKLEDSAMYFCASSKLAIIDEQFFGPGTRLTVL.

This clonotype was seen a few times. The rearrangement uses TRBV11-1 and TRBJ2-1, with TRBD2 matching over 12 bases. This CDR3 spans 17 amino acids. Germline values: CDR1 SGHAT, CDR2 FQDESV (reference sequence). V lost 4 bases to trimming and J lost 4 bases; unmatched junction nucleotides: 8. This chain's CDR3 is CASSSRLAGALYNEQFF. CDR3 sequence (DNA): TGTGCCAGCAGCTCCCGACTAGCGGGGGCCCTATACAATGAGCAGTTCTTC.

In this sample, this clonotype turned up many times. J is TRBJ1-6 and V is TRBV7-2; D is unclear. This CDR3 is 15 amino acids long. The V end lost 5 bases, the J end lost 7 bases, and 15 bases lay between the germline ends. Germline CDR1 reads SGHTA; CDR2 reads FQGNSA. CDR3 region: CASSIGLPGNSPLHF. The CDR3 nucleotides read TGTGCCAGCAGCATCGGGCTTCCGGGGAATTCACCCCTCCACTTT.

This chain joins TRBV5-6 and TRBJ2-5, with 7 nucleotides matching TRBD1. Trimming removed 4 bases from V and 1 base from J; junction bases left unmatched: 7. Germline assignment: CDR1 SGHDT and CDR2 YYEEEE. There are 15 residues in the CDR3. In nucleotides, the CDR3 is TGTGCCAGCAGCGGGGTGACAGGGAGCCAAGAGACCCAGTACTTC. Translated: CASSGVTGSQETQYF.

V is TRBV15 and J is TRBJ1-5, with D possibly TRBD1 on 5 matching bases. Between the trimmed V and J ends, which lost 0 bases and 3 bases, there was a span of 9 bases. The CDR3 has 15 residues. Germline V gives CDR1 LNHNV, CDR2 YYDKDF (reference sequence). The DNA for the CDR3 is TGTGCCACCAGCAGAGACTCAGGGCCCAATCAGCCCCAGCATTTT. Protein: CATSRDSGPNQPQHF.

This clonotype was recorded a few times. CDR3 region: CASSQTGGGQFF. CDR3 DNA: TGTGCCAGCAGCCAAACAGGGGGGGGACAGTTCTTC. V is TRBV7-9 and J is TRBJ2-1; a possible D gene is TRBD1 (8 bases). This CDR3 has 12 amino acids. Germline assignment: CDR1 SEHNR and CDR2 FQNEAQ (reference sequence). V lost 5 bases to trimming and J lost 13 bases, with 15 bases between them.

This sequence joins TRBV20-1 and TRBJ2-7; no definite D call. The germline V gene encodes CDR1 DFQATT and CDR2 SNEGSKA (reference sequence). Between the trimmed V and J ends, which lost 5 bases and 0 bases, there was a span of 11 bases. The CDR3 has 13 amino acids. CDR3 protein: CSAGPGFSYEQYF. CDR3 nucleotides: TGCAGTGCTGGGCCAGGCTTCTCCTACGAGCAGTACTTC.

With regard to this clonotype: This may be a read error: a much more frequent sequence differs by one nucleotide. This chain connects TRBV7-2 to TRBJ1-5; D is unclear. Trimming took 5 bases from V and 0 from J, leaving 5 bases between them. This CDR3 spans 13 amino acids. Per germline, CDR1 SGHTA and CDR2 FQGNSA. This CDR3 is CASSISSNQPQHF. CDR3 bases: TGTGCCAGCAGCATTAGTAGCAATCAGCCCCAGCATTTT. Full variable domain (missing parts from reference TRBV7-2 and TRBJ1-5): GAGVSQSPSNKVTEKGKDVELRCDPISGHTALYWYRQSLGQGLEFLIYFQGNSAPDKSGLPSDRFSAERTGGSVSTLTIQRTQQEDSAVYLCASSISSNQPQHFGDGTRLSIL.

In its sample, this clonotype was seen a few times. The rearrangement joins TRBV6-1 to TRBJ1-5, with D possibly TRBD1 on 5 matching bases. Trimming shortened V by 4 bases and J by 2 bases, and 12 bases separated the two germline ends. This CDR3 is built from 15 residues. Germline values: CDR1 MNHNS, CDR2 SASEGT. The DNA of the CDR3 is TGTGCCAGCAGTGCCTACCCCAGGGGCAATCAGCCCCAGCATTTT. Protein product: CASSAYPRGNQPQHF.

The CDR3 coding sequence is TGCAGTGCTAGAGTGGGGGTAGCGGGAGTTAGGGACGAGCAGTACTTC. Translating it yields CSARVGVAGVRDEQYF. V is TRBV20-1 and J is TRBJ2-7, with 9 bases identical to TRBD2. The CDR3 has 16 residues. Germline CDR1 is DFQATT and CDR2 is SNEGSKA (reference sequence). J gave up 5 bases and V 1 base, and 12 bases lay outside the gene matches.

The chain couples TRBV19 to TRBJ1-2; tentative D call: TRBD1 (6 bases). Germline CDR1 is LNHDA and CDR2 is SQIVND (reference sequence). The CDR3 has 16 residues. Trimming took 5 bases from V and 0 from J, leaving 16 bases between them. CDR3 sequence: CASSFLGGLSNYGYTF. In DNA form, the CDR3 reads TGTGCCAGTAGTTTCCTGGGGGGGCTTTCTAACTATGGCTACACCTTC.

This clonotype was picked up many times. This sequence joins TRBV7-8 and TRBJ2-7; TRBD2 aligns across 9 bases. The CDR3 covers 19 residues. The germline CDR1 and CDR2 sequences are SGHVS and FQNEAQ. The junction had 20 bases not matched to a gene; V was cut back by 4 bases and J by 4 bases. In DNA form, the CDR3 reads TGTGCCAGCAGCTCCGTTGTGGGGCTAGCGGGGACACCCGGGTACGAGCAGTACTTC. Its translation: CASSSVVGLAGTPGYEQYF.

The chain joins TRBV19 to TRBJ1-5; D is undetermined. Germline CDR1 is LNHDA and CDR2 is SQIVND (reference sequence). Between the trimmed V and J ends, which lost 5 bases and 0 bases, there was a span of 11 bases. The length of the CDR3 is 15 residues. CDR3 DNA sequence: TGTGCCAGTAGTTCCCCGACTTATAGCAATCAGCCCCAGCATTTT. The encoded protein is CASSSPTYSNQPQHF.

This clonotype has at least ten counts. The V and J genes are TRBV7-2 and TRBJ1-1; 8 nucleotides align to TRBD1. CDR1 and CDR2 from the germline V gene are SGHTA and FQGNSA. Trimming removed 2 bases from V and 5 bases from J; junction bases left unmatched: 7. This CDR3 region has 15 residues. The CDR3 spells CASSLIGRGRTEAFF. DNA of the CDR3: TGTGCCAGCAGCTTAATCGGCAGGGGGCGTACTGAAGCTTTCTTT.

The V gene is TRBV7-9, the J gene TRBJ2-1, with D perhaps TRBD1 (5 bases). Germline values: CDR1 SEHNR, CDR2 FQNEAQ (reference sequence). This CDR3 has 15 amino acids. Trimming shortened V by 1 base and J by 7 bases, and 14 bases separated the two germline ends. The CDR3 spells CASSLVSRVVNEQFF. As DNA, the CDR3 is TGTGCCAGCAGCTTAGTGTCCAGGGTGGTAAATGAGCAGTTCTTC.

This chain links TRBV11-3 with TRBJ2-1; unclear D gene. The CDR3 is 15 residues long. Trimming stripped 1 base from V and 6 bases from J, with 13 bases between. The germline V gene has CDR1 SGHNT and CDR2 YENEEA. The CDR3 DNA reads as TGTGCCAGCAGCTTAGCGGGCAACAGCTTCAATGAGCAGTTCTTC. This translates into CASSLAGNSFNEQFF. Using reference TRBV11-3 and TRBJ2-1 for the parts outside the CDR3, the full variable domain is EAGVVQSPRYKIIEKKQPVAFWCNPISGHNTLYWYLQNLGQGPELLIRYENEEAVDDSQLPKDRFSAERLKGVDSTLKIQPAELGDSAVYLCASSLAGNSFNEQFFGPGTRLTVL.

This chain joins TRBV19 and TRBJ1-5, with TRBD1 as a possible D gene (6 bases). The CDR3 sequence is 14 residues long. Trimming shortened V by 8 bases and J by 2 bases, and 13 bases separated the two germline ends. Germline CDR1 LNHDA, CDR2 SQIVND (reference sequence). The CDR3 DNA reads TGTGCCAGTTCCCGGGGGGCAGGCAATCAGCCCCAGCATTTT. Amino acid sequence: CASSRGAGNQPQHF.

CDR3 DNA sequence: TGTGCCAGCTCACCGGGCCCCCGTGTGTTGCATCAGCCCCAGCATTTT. It codes for CASSPGPRVLHQPQHF. The chain has TRBV18 and TRBJ1-5; D is uncertain. Germline CDR1 KGHSH, CDR2 LQKENI. The CDR3 consists of 16 residues. V was pared by 3 bases and J by 5 bases, with 17 bases between.

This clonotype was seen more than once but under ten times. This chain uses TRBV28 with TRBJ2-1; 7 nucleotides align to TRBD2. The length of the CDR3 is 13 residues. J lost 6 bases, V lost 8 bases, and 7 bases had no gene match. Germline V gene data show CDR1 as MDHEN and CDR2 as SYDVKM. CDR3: CASYAGDINEQFF. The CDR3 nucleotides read TGTGCCAGCTACGCGGGAGACATCAATGAGCAGTTCTTC.

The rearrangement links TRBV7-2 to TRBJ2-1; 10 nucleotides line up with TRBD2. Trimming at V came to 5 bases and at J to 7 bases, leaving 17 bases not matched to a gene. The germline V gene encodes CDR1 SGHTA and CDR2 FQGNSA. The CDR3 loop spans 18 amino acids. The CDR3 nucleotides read TGTGCCAGCAGCCCAACCCGCGGTGGGCTAGCGGGAGTAAATGAGCAGTTCTTC. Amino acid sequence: CASSPTRGGLAGVNEQFF.